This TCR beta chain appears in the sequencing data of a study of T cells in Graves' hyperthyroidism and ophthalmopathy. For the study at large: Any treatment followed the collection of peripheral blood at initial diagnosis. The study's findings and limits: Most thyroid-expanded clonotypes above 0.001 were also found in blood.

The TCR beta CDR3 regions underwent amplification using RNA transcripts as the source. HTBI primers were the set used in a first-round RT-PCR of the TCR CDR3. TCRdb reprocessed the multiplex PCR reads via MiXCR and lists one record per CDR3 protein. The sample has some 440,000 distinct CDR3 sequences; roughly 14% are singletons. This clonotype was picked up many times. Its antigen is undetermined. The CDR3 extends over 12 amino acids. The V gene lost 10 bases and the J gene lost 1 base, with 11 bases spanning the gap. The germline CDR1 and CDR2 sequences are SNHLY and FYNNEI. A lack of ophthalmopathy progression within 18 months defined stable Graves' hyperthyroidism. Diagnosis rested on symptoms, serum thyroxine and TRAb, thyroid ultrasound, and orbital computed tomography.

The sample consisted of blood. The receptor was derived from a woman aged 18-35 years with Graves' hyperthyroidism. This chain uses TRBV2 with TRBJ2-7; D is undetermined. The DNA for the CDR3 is TGTGCCACCGCCTTGGAGTCCTACGAGCAGTACTTC. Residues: CATALESYEQYF.